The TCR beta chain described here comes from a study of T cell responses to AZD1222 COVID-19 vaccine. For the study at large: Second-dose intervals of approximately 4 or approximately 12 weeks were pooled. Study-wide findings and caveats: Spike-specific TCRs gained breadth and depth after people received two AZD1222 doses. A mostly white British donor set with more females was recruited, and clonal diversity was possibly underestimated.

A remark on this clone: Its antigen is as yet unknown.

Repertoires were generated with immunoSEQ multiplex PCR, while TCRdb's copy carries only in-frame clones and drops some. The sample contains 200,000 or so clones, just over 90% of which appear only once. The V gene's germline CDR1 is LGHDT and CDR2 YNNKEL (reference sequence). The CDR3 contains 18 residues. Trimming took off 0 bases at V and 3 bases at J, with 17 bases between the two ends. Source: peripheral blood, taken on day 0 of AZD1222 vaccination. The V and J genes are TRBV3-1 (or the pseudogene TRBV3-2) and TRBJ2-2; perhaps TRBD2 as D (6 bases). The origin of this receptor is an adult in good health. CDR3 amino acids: CASSQDRGSGVDTGELFF. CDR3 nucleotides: TGTGCCAGCAGCCAAGATCGGGGGTCGGGGGTCGACACCGGGGAGCTGTTTTTT.